This T cell receptor (beta chain) is drawn from a study of blood T cells in healthy people across ages. Study-wide results and caveats: Unsorted PBMC material precluded a definitive naive versus antigen-experienced comparison.

A second PCR, run for about 6 to 11 cycles, used a sample-barcoded 5' primer plus a J-beta primer mix. Every molecule of cDNA carried a tag from a template-switch adaptor with 12 random nucleotides. Each CDR3 protein gets one entry after TCRdb re-called the 5' RACE reads with MiXCR. The sample yields hundreds of thousands of distinct CDR3 sequences, roughly 41% seen once. The donors, aged roughly 6 to 90, were healthy Caucasians from Russia. The study isolated at least 6.5 million PBMCs from each sample. This clonotype was picked up many times. Its cognate antigen is unknown. The CDR3 length is 15 residues. Germline V gives CDR1 LGHNA, CDR2 YSLEER. The V gene end was trimmed by 1 base and the J gene end by 7 bases; junction bases not matched to a gene: 4.

The chain combines TRBV4-3 with TRBJ2-1, with 10 nucleotides matching TRBD1. The receptor comes from a man aged 80 or over in good health. Sample: blood. This CDR3 reads CASSQVGTGANEQFF. Here the CDR3 DNA reads TGCGCCAGCAGCCAAGTGGGGACAGGGGCGAATGAGCAGTTCTTC.